Shown below are 21 T cell receptor beta chains from a single sample sequenced in a study of OX40 agonist ivuxolimab in advanced cancers. Method: immunoSEQ multiplex PCR; TCRdb's copy keeps in-frame clones and lacks some. Here the sample spans about 90,000 clones, more than 80% being singletons. Sequenced here: CD4+ or CD8+ T cells sorted from blood, sampled in a trial of the OX40 agonist ivuxolimab. Receptors originate from an adult with an advanced solid tumor such as melanoma, head and neck, liver or kidney cancer.

This chain links TRBV2 with TRBJ2-7; 9 positions agree with TRBD2. This CDR3 has 15 amino acids. The germline CDR1 and CDR2 sequences are SNHLY and FYNNEI. The ends lost 6 bases at V and 6 bases at J; junction bases unmatched: 12. CDR3 sequence: CASRGRVAGGREQYF. Written as DNA, the CDR3 is TGTGCCAGCAGGGGGAGGGTGGCGGGAGGGCGCGAGCAGTACTTC.

The CDR3 coding sequence is TGCAGCGTCGGGGGCGACCGGGACATCACAGATACGCAGTATTTT. Its protein product is CSVGGDRDITDTQYF. The chain recombines TRBV29-1 with TRBJ2-3; D tentatively reads TRBD1 or TRBD2 (6 bases each). The length of the CDR3 is 15 residues. Germline-derived CDR1 and CDR2 are SQVTM and ANQGSEA. V dropped 6 bases and J dropped 2 bases, with 18 bases sitting between them.

This chain links TRBV18 with TRBJ1-3; D not resolved. Germline V gene data show CDR1 as KGHSH and CDR2 as LQKENI. The CDR3 totals 16 residues. V was shortened by 0 bases and J by 0 bases, with 9 bases between the two germline ends. CDR3 DNA: TGTGCCAGCTCACCACCGCTCGGGAGCTCTGGAAACACCATATATTTT. This encodes CASSPPLGSSGNTIYF.

The rearrangement joins TRBV11-2 to TRBJ2-3; no clear D gene. The CDR3 has 13 amino acids. CDR1 and CDR2 from the germline V gene are SGHAT and FQNNGV. V dropped 3 bases and J dropped 2 bases, with 6 bases sitting between them. The DNA of the CDR3 is TGTGCCAGCAGCTTTGACACCACAGATACGCAGTATTTT. Translation: CASSFDTTDTQYF.

V gene TRBV28 combines with J gene TRBJ1-1; D uncertain. Between the trimmed V and J ends, which lost 3 bases and 4 bases, there was a span of 6 bases. CDR1 and CDR2 from the germline V gene are MDHEN and SYDVKM. The CDR3 is 12 residues long. DNA of the CDR3: TGTGCCAGCAGTTTGATAACCACTGAAGCTTTCTTT. It is translated as CASSLITTEAFF.

The chain uses TRBV15 and TRBJ2-6, with a possible D match to TRBD2 (6 bases). The germline CDR1 and CDR2 sequences are LNHNV and YYDKDF (reference sequence). Trimming removed 5 bases at V and 0 bases at J, with 8 bases between. This CDR3 contains 15 residues. In DNA, the CDR3 is TGTGCCACCAGCGGGGACTTCTCTGGGGCCAACGTCCTGACTTTC. As protein: CATSGDFSGANVLTF.

This sequence joins TRBV28 and TRBJ2-3; perhaps D is TRBD1 or TRBD2 (5 bases each). V was pared by 6 bases and J by 2 bases, with 21 bases between. This CDR3 contains 17 residues. CDR1 MDHEN and CDR2 SYDVKM come from the germline V gene. The chain's CDR3 is CASSPTPGKGTTDTQYF. CDR3 coding DNA: TGTGCCAGCAGCCCAACTCCGGGAAAAGGGACCACAGATACGCAGTATTTT.

CDR3 sequence reads: CSGGRGRETQYF. For the CDR3, the DNA is TGCAGCGGGGGAAGGGGTCGGGAGACCCAGTACTTC. This chain connects TRBV29-1 to TRBJ2-5; perhaps TRBD1 as D (5 bases). The CDR3 contains 12 residues. CDR1 and CDR2 (germline): SQVTM, ANQGSEA. The V gene lost 7 bases and the J gene lost 5 bases, with 14 bases spanning the gap.

The genes are TRBV12-2 and TRBJ2-1; the table names TRBD2, a call not compared with the DNA. TRBV12-2 is a known pseudogene. CDR3 length: 19 residues. The CDR3 bases are TGTGCAAGTCGCTTAGCGCAGTCAAATAGCGGAAGCTCCTACAATGAGCAGTTCTTC. Its translation is CASRLAQSNSGSSYNEQFF.

V is TRBV28 and J is TRBJ2-7; D is perhaps TRBD2 (6 bases). The V gene lost 5 bases and the J gene lost 1 base, with 18 bases spanning the gap. The CDR3 extends over 16 amino acids. CDR1 and CDR2 (germline): MDHEN, SYDVKM. The CDR3: CASSSAGTRGSYEQYF. The CDR3, as DNA: TGTGCCAGCAGTAGTGCCGGGACCCGGGGGTCCTACGAGCAGTACTTC.

The V gene is TRBV11-3, the J gene TRBJ2-7; D gene ambiguous. The V end lost 1 base, the J end lost 3 bases, and 4 bases lay between the germline ends. Germline V CDR1 and CDR2: SGHNT, YENEEA. The CDR3 sequence is 12 residues long. The CDR3: CASSLVDYEQYF. The CDR3, as DNA: TGTGCCAGCAGCTTAGTAGACTACGAGCAGTACTTC.

This clone was seen once. The chain has TRBV7-8 and TRBJ1-3, with unresolved D. The CDR3 consists of 14 residues. Deletions cut 0 bases from V and 2 bases from J, with 5 bases between. The germline gives CDR1 SGHVS, CDR2 FQNEAQ. The CDR3 DNA reads TGTGCCAGCAGCTTAGCGACTACTGGAAACACCATATATTTT. It codes for CASSLATTGNTIYF. The full variable domain, completed using reference TRBV7-8 and TRBJ1-3, is GAGVSQSPRYKVAKRGQDVALRCDPISGHVSLFWYQQALGQGPEFLTYFQNEAQLDKSGLPSDRFFAERPEGSVSTLKIQRTQQEDSAVYLCASSLATTGNTIYFGEGSWLTVV.

The CDR3 bases are TGCGCCAGCGGGCGAGGGGGGGTTGAGAACGAGCAGTACTTC. It yields the protein CASGRGGVENEQYF. V usage is TRBV5-1 and J usage is TRBJ2-7, with a possible D match to TRBD2 (7 bases). Trimming stripped 7 bases from V and 5 bases from J, with 19 bases between. The CDR3 has 14 amino acids. The germline V gene encodes CDR1 SGHRS and CDR2 YFSETQ.

The chain links TRBV19 to TRBJ1-5; D is unclear. V was pared by 7 bases and J by 0 bases, with 7 bases between. CDR1 is LNHDA and CDR2 is SQIVND in the germline V gene (reference sequence). The length of the CDR3 is 13 residues. CDR3 region: CASNGDSNQPQHF. CDR3 DNA sequence: TGTGCCAGTAATGGGGATAGCAATCAGCCCCAGCATTTT.

The chain links TRBV28 to TRBJ2-7; TRBD2 agrees at 7 bases. This CDR3 has 14 amino acids. The J segment lost 0 bases and the V segment lost 6 bases, leaving 5 bases of the junction unmatched. The germline V gene has CDR1 MDHEN and CDR2 SYDVKM. CDR3 DNA sequence: TGTGCCAGCAGGGGTAGCGGGTTCTCCTACGAGCAGTACTTC. Translating gives CASRGSGFSYEQYF.

CDR3 bases: TGTGCCAGCAGTTTCGGGGTTGGAAACACCATATATTTT. It yields the protein CASSFGVGNTIYF. The rearrangement joins TRBV6-5 to TRBJ1-3; D is uncertain. The CDR3 length is 13 residues. In germline, CDR1 is MNHEY, CDR2 SVGAGI. V dropped 4 bases and J dropped 3 bases, with 7 bases sitting between them.

This chain joins TRBV18 and TRBJ1-5; D might be TRBD1 (6 bases). CDR1 is KGHSH, CDR2 LQKENI, per germline. This CDR3 has 16 residues. The germline V and J ends were trimmed by 3 bases and 1 base, with 13 bases remaining between them. The CDR3 region is CASSPVGGGSNQPQHF. DNA for the CDR3: TGTGCCAGCTCACCTGTTGGGGGCGGAAGCAATCAGCCCCAGCATTTT.

The chain links TRBV28 to TRBJ2-7; D is perhaps TRBD2 (5 bases). CDR3 size: 12 residues. Trimming took off 7 bases at V and 2 bases at J, with 9 bases between the two ends. The germline gives CDR1 MDHEN, CDR2 SYDVKM. The CDR3 sequence is CASTFGTYEQYF. DNA of the CDR3: TGTGCCAGCACCTTCGGGACCTACGAGCAGTACTTC.

The chain employs TRBV6-5 and TRBJ2-2; 7 bases fit TRBD2. The CDR3 contains 15 residues. Germline lookup yields CDR1 MNHEY and CDR2 SVGAGI. J lost 6 bases, V lost 8 bases, and 12 bases had no gene match. Here the CDR3 reads CASSWRGGVSGELFF. The CDR3 bases are TGTGCCAGCTCTTGGCGGGGAGGGGTCTCCGGGGAGCTGTTTTTT.

This chain uses TRBV9 with TRBJ2-3; possibly TRBD1 for D (5 bases). The germline V gene encodes CDR1 SGDLS and CDR2 YYNGEE. Trimming took 4 bases from V and 2 from J, leaving 14 bases between them. The CDR3 loop spans 15 amino acids. CDR3 amino acids: CASSLSGSDTDTQYF. CDR3 nucleotides: TGTGCCAGCAGCCTCTCAGGGTCAGACACAGATACGCAGTATTTT.

The chain has TRBV5-1 and TRBJ1-1; D ambiguous. This CDR3 spans 14 amino acids. V was trimmed by 2 bases and J by 0 bases, leaving 8 bases between them. Germline lookup yields CDR1 SGHRS and CDR2 YFSETQ. Here the CDR3 DNA reads TGCGCCAGCAGCTTCAGAGAGATGAACACTGAAGCTTTCTTT. Its protein is CASSFREMNTEAFF. The complete variable domain, with remaining parts taken from reference TRBV5-1 and TRBJ1-1, reads KAGVTQTPRYLIKTRGQQVTLSCSPISGHRSVSWYQQTPGQGLQFLFEYFSETQRNKGNFPGRFSGRQFSNSRSEMNVSTLELGDSALYLCASSFREMNTEAFFGQGTRLTVV.